This record looks at one T cell receptor beta chain sequence and its context. The specificity of this receptor is unknown. Per-nucleotide qualities are absent, and no much larger clonotype sits a single base away. Taken from the germline V gene, the CDR1 and CDR2 loops are MNHEY and SVGAGI. Deletion took 2 bases off V and 11 bases off J, with a span of 18 bases between the germline ends. The CDR3 starts with the cysteine, ends with the phenylalanine, and has 14 residues. CDR3 DNA is the only sequence kept; it has 42 bases, read in frame from the first base. These data originate in a study of T cell responses to AZD1222 COVID-19 vaccine (dated by TCRdb to 2020 to 2023). Regarding the research as a whole: A total of under 250 trial participants underwent TCR sequencing, of whom roughly 210 had received two doses of AZD1222 and some 26 had received two doses of the MenACWY control vaccine. Trial participants were enrolled by age into 18-55, 56-69 and 70-plus year subgroups, with about 150, 28 and 57 TCR-sequenced participants respectively.

What the research found in general, with its limitations: Conclusions about previously exposed vaccinees are limited because only six or seven AZD1222 recipients were SARS-CoV-2 seropositive at baseline. Participants were mostly white British, with more females than males. The authors suggested clonal diversity may have been underestimated. The vaccine-associated CD4 TCRs covered the entire spike protein, and the dominant responses fell in regions 160-218 and 743-854. Spike-specific TCR breadth and depth rose significantly after two AZD1222 doses compared with day 0 and with MenACWY recipients. In the small 56-69-year group, the increase in depth fell short of significance, most likely because of low power. Because no day 14 peak-response samples were available, repertoires were characterized only after the peak T cell response. Reportedly, close to half of the unique spike-specific TCRs recognized epitopes lying outside the regions that are mutated in the B.1.351 and B.1.1.7 variants.

Read against the paper, the sample's time point label means: baseline before first vaccination. The label giving this sample's treatment or condition can be read as: meningococcal conjugate vaccine given as trial control. Vaccinee samples were obtained from the UK trials COV001 and COV002, which included a single-blind randomized controlled phase 2/3 trial of AZD1222 (ChAdOx1 nCoV-19) in healthy adults. For TCRbeta chain sequencing, PBMC samples were collected from trial participants at day 0 and at day 28 after the second dose. The CDR3 regions of human TCRbeta chains were subjected to immunosequencing. The authors' pipeline ran thus. TCRs in the repertoires were matched against a reference library of SARS-CoV-2-specific TCRs that had been generated with the MIRA antigen-specificity platform. Breadth meant the fraction of unique TCRs that were SARS-CoV-2-associated, whereas depth meant the fraction of total T cells that were SARS-CoV-2-associated. Each spike-specific TCR was assigned to its reactive spike region and to a CD4 or CD8 class using the MIRA data. Log10-transformed breadth and depth values were compared by one-way ANOVA with Sidak's multiple comparisons tests. The immuneACCESS repertoire file appears here via TCRdb, limited to in-frame rearrangements. These files lack a portion of the clones; in checked studies, under half of the deficit traces to unresolved V genes, and the cause of the others is not known. V and J calls and clone size are as listed in that table; D and trimming were resolved from the DNA. A total of 150,000 or so clones appear in this sample, 80% to 90% of them only once. The top ten clonotypes cover 5.5% of the sample.

The TCR originated in an adult in good health. The chain employs TRBV6-5 and TRBJ1-1, with the D gene call left open. Sequenced material: peripheral blood, taken on day 0 of MenACWY control vaccination. The CDR3 reads CASSYPTNSGSAFF. Read as DNA, the sequence is TGTGCCAGCAGTTACCCGACAAACTCGGGGTCGGCTTTCTTT.